This passage covers 25 T cell receptor beta chains from one sample sequenced in a study of CD8+ T cells in alopecia areata. Extraction and reverse transcription of RNA yielded cDNA as the sequencing template. Repertoires were generated with immunoSEQ multiplex PCR, while TCRdb's copy carries only in-frame clones and drops some. This table has 200,000 to 250,000 clones, about 57% appearing once. Indicated treatment: oral pan-JAK inhibitor, 5-10 mg twice daily. The sequenced sample was CD4+ T cells sorted from blood, obtained at week 4, from a patient treated with tofacitinib. All receptors derive from a human donor with alopecia areata.

In this sample, this clone turned up a few times. The V call is TRBV19, the J call TRBJ1-6, with TRBD1 matching over 12 bases. CDR1 LNHDA and CDR2 SQIVND come from the germline V gene (reference sequence). This CDR3 has 18 residues. J lost 5 bases, V lost 11 bases, and 16 bases had no gene match. In nucleotides, the CDR3 is TGTGCCGGACCATCCGGGACAGGGGGCATAGGGGATAATTCACCCCTCCACTTT. Translation gives CAGPSGTGGIGDNSPLHF.

CDR3 in amino acids: CARGTGSDTQYF. For the CDR3, the DNA is TGTGCCAGAGGGACAGGGTCAGATACGCAGTATTTT. The gene calls are TRBV2 and TRBJ2-3, with 9 bases aligning to TRBD1. Losses at the gene ends were 9 bases for V and 4 bases for J; bases not matched to a gene: 2. The CDR3 has 12 amino acids. Per germline, CDR1 SNHLY and CDR2 FYNNEI.

The sample holds a few counts of this clone. The chain has TRBV18 and TRBJ2-5; D is undetermined. The germline CDR1 and CDR2 sequences are KGHSH and LQKENI. This CDR3 has 14 amino acids. V gave up 0 bases and J gave up 3 bases, with 8 bases separating them. The CDR3 loop reads CASSPPMSEETQYF. CDR3 nucleotides: TGTGCCAGCTCACCACCGATGAGCGAAGAGACCCAGTACTTC.

The chain combines TRBV30 with TRBJ1-1; D unclear. V lost 4 bases and J 0 bases, leaving 9 bases between the germline ends. The CDR3 contains 13 residues. The germline V gene has CDR1 GTSNPN and CDR2 SVGIG (reference sequence). The CDR3 loop is CAWTRWLNTEAFF. For the CDR3, the DNA is TGTGCCTGGACACGATGGCTGAACACTGAAGCTTTCTTT.

The chain has TRBV6-5 and TRBJ1-1; D unresolved. V lost 0 bases and J 1 base, leaving 6 bases between the germline ends. From germline, CDR1 is MNHEY and CDR2 SVGAGI. The CDR3 sequence is 14 residues long. CDR3 DNA sequence: TGTGCCAGCAGTTACTCGGGTAGGAACACTGAAGCTTTCTTT. Protein sequence: CASSYSGRNTEAFF.

J is TRBJ1-2 and V is TRBV5-4, with 9 bases fitting TRBD1. V was pared by 3 bases and J by 5 bases, with 5 bases of the junction left unmatched. Germline V lookup: CDR1 SGHNT, CDR2 YYREEE (reference sequence). The CDR3 runs 14 residues. This CDR3 is CASSSRDRAYGYTF. In nucleotides, the CDR3 is TGTGCCAGCAGCTCCCGGGACAGGGCATATGGCTACACCTTC. The variable domain in full, with the rest retrieved from reference TRBV5-4 and TRBJ1-2, is ETGVTQSPTHLIKTRGQQVTLRCSSQSGHNTVSWYQQALGQGPQFIFQYYREEENGRGNFPPRFSGLQFPNYSSELNVNALELDDSALYLCASSSRDRAYGYTFGSGTRLTVV.

This clone was counted only a few times. The rearrangement uses TRBV29-1 and TRBJ2-5; 12 bases agree with TRBD1. Germline trimming cut 6 bases from V and 7 bases from J; bases unmatched to any gene: 9. CDR1 and CDR2 from the germline V gene are SQVTM and ANQGSEA. The CDR3 is made up of 14 amino acids. The CDR3 DNA follows: TGCAGCGTGGCTCCGGGACAGGGGGCCGGGACCCAGTACTTC. Translation gives CSVAPGQGAGTQYF.

In nucleotides, the CDR3 is TGTGCCAGCAGTTACAAAGGGGATTCACCCCTCCACTTT. It yields the protein CASSYKGDSPLHF. V usage is TRBV6-5 and J usage is TRBJ1-6, with D perhaps matching TRBD1 (5 bases). V was cut by 2 bases and J by 8 bases, with 7 bases left in between. Germline assignment: CDR1 MNHEY and CDR2 SVGAGI. The CDR3 covers 13 residues.

This chain connects TRBV30 to TRBJ1-1, with D possibly matching TRBD1 (5 bases). Trimming removed 2 bases from V and 2 bases from J, with 12 bases in between. Germline values: CDR1 GTSNPN, CDR2 SVGIG (reference sequence). This CDR3 spans 14 amino acids. In DNA form, the CDR3 reads TGTGCCTGGAGTTTGGGGCCCACAAACACTGAAGCTTTCTTT. Amino acids: CAWSLGPTNTEAFF.

J is TRBJ1-2 and V is TRBV29-1; D remains ambiguous. Trimming took off 8 bases at V and 4 bases at J, with 17 bases between the two ends. In germline, CDR1 is SQVTM, CDR2 ANQGSEA. The CDR3 consists of 13 residues. This CDR3 reads CSCTSGNLYGYTF. CDR3 in DNA: TGCAGCTGCACCTCCGGCAACCTCTATGGCTACACCTTC.

The CDR3 region is CASSQGWNEQFF. CDR3 DNA: TGCGCCAGCAGCCAAGGGTGGAATGAGCAGTTCTTC. V usage is TRBV5-1 and J usage is TRBJ2-1; no clear D gene. This CDR3 comprises 12 residues. Germline lookup yields CDR1 SGHRS and CDR2 YFSETQ. Trimming pared 4 bases from V and 7 bases from J, leaving 9 bases between.

The table lists this clone with a count of one. The chain carries TRBV18 and TRBJ1-6, with D hard to call. Germline V gives CDR1 KGHSH, CDR2 LQKENI. This CDR3 spans 13 amino acids. V was cut by 2 bases and J by 8 bases, with 7 bases left in between. The CDR3 DNA reads as TGTGCCAGCTCACCAAAGGAGGATTCACCCCTCCACTTT. Amino acid sequence: CASSPKEDSPLHF. The full variable domain, its missing parts supplied by reference TRBV18 and TRBJ1-6, is NAGVMQNPRHLVRRRGQEARLRCSPMKGHSHVYWYRQLPEEGLKFMVYLQKENIIDESGMPKERFSAEFPKEGPSILRIQQVVRGDSAAYFCASSPKEDSPLHFGNGTRLTVT.

The V gene is TRBV29-1, the J gene TRBJ1-4, with D possibly matching TRBD1 (5 bases). Per the germline V gene, CDR1 is SQVTM and CDR2 is ANQGSEA. This CDR3 has 12 residues. V was clipped by 7 bases and J by 7 bases, with 13 bases between them. CDR3 loop: CSDSGPAEKLFF. In DNA, the CDR3 is TGCAGCGACTCAGGGCCCGCTGAAAAACTGTTTTTT. The whole variable domain, filled in from reference TRBV29-1 and TRBJ1-4, reads SAVISQKPSRDICQRGTSLTIQCQVDSQVTMMFWYRQQPGQSLTLIATANQGSEATYESGFVIDKFPISRPNLTFSTLTVSNMSPEDSSIYLCSDSGPAEKLFFGSGTQLSVL.

This clone was detected a few times. The genes are TRBV6-5 and TRBJ1-1; tentative D call: TRBD1 (5 bases). CDR1 is MNHEY, CDR2 SVGAGI, per germline. V lost 7 bases and J 1 base, leaving 13 bases between the germline ends. The CDR3 is made up of 14 amino acids. The CDR3 sequence: CASKVKGKNTEAFF. In nucleotides, the CDR3 is TGTGCCAGCAAGGTTAAGGGGAAGAACACTGAAGCTTTCTTT.

The genes are TRBV7-6 and TRBJ2-1, with 7 bases matching TRBD1. Per the germline V gene, CDR1 is SGHVS and CDR2 is FNYEAQ. V was clipped by 5 bases and J by 4 bases; unmatched bases: 14. The CDR3 extends over 17 amino acids. The chain's CDR3 is CASSPQPTGSGYNEQFF. The CDR3 DNA reads TGTGCCAGCAGCCCCCAACCGACAGGGTCGGGGTACAATGAGCAGTTCTTC.

The chain has TRBV5-1 and TRBJ2-7; 7 bases agree with TRBD1. Trimming cost V 1 base and J 4 bases; bases outside gene matches: 5. This CDR3 is built from 14 residues. Per germline, CDR1 SGHRS and CDR2 YFSETQ. The CDR3: CASSLSNRGYEQYF. DNA for the CDR3: TGCGCCAGCAGCTTGAGCAACAGGGGATACGAGCAGTACTTC.

The rearrangement links TRBV9 to TRBJ2-3, with TRBD2 as a possible D gene (7 bases). The CDR3 loop spans 17 amino acids. Germline values: CDR1 SGDLS, CDR2 YYNGEE. Trimming shortened V by 0 bases and J by 1 base, and 15 bases separated the two germline ends. CDR3 nucleotides: TGTGCCAGCAGCGTAGTAGGGGCGGGGGCAGGCACAGATACGCAGTATTTT. Translating it yields CASSVVGAGAGTDTQYF.

The chain employs TRBV7-9 and TRBJ1-1; D ambiguous. Trimming shortened V by 3 bases and J by 4 bases, and 12 bases separated the two germline ends. The CDR3 is 14 residues long. Germline assignment: CDR1 SEHNR and CDR2 FQNEAQ (reference sequence). The CDR3 DNA sequence: TGTGCCAGCAGCTTGGGCTCCCCGGGCACTGAAGCTTTCTTT. This encodes CASSLGSPGTEAFF.

The gene calls are TRBV5-1 and TRBJ2-3, with TRBD1 matching 8 bases. V shed 0 bases and J 3 bases; nucleotides not matched to a gene: 3. The CDR3 runs 15 residues. CDR1 and CDR2 from the germline V gene are SGHRS and YFSETQ. CDR3 amino acids: CASSLVTGETDTQYF. The CDR3 DNA sequence: TGCGCCAGCAGCTTGGTGACAGGGGAGACAGATACGCAGTATTTT.

This clone was picked up a small number of times. The chain is built from TRBV18 and TRBJ2-1, with 9 bases identical to TRBD1. Germline assignment: CDR1 KGHSH and CDR2 LQKENI. V was clipped by 1 base and J by 5 bases; unmatched bases: 0. CDR3 size: 14 residues. DNA for the CDR3: TGTGCCAGCTCACCACGGACAGGGGACAATGAGCAGTTCTTC. Its protein product is CASSPRTGDNEQFF.

V and J are TRBV30 and TRBJ1-5, with a possible D match to TRBD1 (5 bases). The CDR3 contains 14 residues. V was trimmed by 0 bases and J by 9 bases, leaving 15 bases between them. The germline gives CDR1 GTSNPN, CDR2 SVGIG (reference sequence). CDR3 coding DNA: TGTGCCTGGAGTGTAGAAACTGGGAGGGGGCCCCAGCATTTT. This codes for CAWSVETGRGPQHF.

V gene TRBV5-6 combines with J gene TRBJ1-4, with D perhaps matching TRBD1 (5 bases). The V and J ends lost 3 bases and 0 bases respectively, with 12 bases between them. There are 16 residues in the CDR3. The germline CDR1 and CDR2 sequences are SGHDT and YYEEEE. CDR3 residues: CASSYWTYTTNEKLFF. The CDR3 DNA sequence: TGTGCCAGCAGCTATTGGACATACACAACTAATGAAAAACTGTTTTTT.

This clone was seen a handful of times. The same CDR3 also results from other DNA sequences found in this sample. The chain combines TRBV20-1 with TRBJ1-1, with unresolved D. This CDR3 is built from 10 residues. Deletions cut 6 bases from V and 2 bases from J, with 4 bases between. Germline lookup yields CDR1 DFQATT and CDR2 SNEGSKA (reference sequence). The CDR3 DNA sequence: TGCAGTGCGGGCAACACTGAAGCTTTCTTT. As protein: CSAGNTEAFF.

This chain links TRBV6-6 with TRBJ2-7; TRBD2 aligns across 9 bases. The ends lost 6 bases at V and 2 bases at J; junction bases unmatched: 5. The CDR3 runs to 14 residues. The germline V gene has CDR1 MNHNY and CDR2 SVGAGI (reference sequence). The CDR3 nucleotides are TGTGCCAGCAGCTCTCGCGGGGGGGCCTACGAGCAGTACTTC. Encoded protein: CASSSRGGAYEQYF.

A word on this clone: This same CDR3 is encoded by further DNA sequences in the sample. The chain is built from TRBV7-2 and TRBJ1-2, with no clear D. Per germline, CDR1 SGHTA and CDR2 FQGNSA. CDR3 size: 13 residues. Trimming removed 2 bases from V and 8 bases from J, with 12 bases in between. The CDR3 bases are TGTGCCAGCAGCTTAAGCCGCCTATCGGGCTACACCTTC. As protein: CASSLSRLSGYTF.